Listed below are T cell receptor beta chains from one sample, sequenced in a study of T cells in Graves' hyperthyroidism and ophthalmopathy. Each CDR3 protein is one row after TCRdb ran MiXCR on the multiplex PCR reads. The sample has 600,000 to 800,000 distinct CDR3 sequences; under 45% are singletons. The sequencing input was blood. The source of these receptors is a woman aged 35 to 49 with Graves' hyperthyroidism. The CDR3 runs from the conserved cysteine through the conserved F or W. Each record gives: V gene, clone size, J gene, D gene, CDR3 DNA, CDR3 protein. D genes are given only for firm matches. The size field is filled for only some rows; it gives once, few, many or a size class.

TRBV7-2	many	TRBJ1-6	-	TGTGCCAGCAGCTCCCCCCCAGGATTAAATTCACCCCTCCACTTT	CASSSPPGLNSPLHF
TRBV7-9	many	TRBJ1-6	-	TGTGCCAGCAGCTGGGCGGGGGCTAATCCCCTCCACTTT	CASSWAGANPLHF
TRBV4-2	-	TRBJ2-5	TRBD2	TGTGCCAGCAGCCAAGGGGGACTAGCGGGGCCCCAAGAGACCCAGTACTTC	CASSQGGLAGPQETQYF
TRBV5-6	-	TRBJ1-1	TRBD1	TGTGCCAGCAGCCGAAAGGGGACAGGGGGGTACGGGAACACTGAAGCTTTCTTT	CASSRKGTGGYGNTEAFF
TRBV5-1	-	TRBJ2-7	-	TGCGCCAGCAGCTTGGGGGAATGGGGGAGGTCCTACGAGCAGTACTTC	CASSLGEWGRSYEQYF
TRBV6-1	few	TRBJ2-7	-	TGTGCCAGCAGCCACGGAGCGGACGAGCAGTACTTC	CASSHGADEQYF
TRBV7-8	many	TRBJ1-5	-	TGTGCCAGCAGCTTAGGGAACACTTTAGGAACAGGGCCCCATCAGCCCCAGCATTTT	CASSLGNTLGTGPHQPQHF
TRBV15	many	TRBJ2-5	-	TGTGCCACCAGCAGGACGGACGTGCAAGAGACCCAGTACTTC	CATSRTDVQETQYF
TRBV10-3	-	TRBJ2-5	-	TGTGCCATCAGTTACAGGAGGGGGCCGGAGACCCAGTACTTC	CAISYRRGPETQYF
TRBV4-3	few	TRBJ1-1	TRBD1	TGCGCCAGCAGGCGGACCGGGACAGGGGACACTGAAGCTTTCTTT	CASRRTGTGDTEAFF
TRBV2	many	TRBJ1-6	-	TGTGCCAGCAGTGGAGGAGGCCTGAGCTCCTATAATTCACCCCTCCACTTT	CASSGGGLSSYNSPLHF
TRBV6-5	few	TRBJ1-1	-	TGTGCCAGCAGTTACTCGAGCCCCGTGGACACTGAAGCTTTCTTT	CASSYSSPVDTEAFF
TRBV7-3	-	TRBJ2-5	-	TGTGCCAGCAGCTTATCCGGCAGGTCCCAAGAGACCCAGTACTTC	CASSLSGRSQETQYF
TRBV20-1	-	TRBJ1-2	TRBD1	TGCAGTGTTACCGGGACAGGGGGAAGTGGCTACACCTTC	CSVTGTGGSGYTF
TRBV19	many	TRBJ1-2	TRBD1	TGTGCCAGTAGTACTCCGGGACAGGTTAGCTACTATGGCTACACCTTC	CASSTPGQVSYYGYTF
TRBV27	-	TRBJ1-5	-	TGTGCCAGCAGTCACTCACAGGAGCAGCCCCAGCATTTT	CASSHSQEQPQHF
TRBV7-9	many	TRBJ2-5	TRBD2	TGTGCCAGCAGCCCACCCAACAGCGGGAGATCGGAGACCCAGTACTTC	CASSPPNSGRSETQYF
TRBV7-8	-	TRBJ1-2	-	TGTGCCAGCAGCTTAGTGGGACGGGAGACGGATGGCTACACCTTC	CASSLVGRETDGYTF
TRBV7-2	-	TRBJ2-2	TRBD2	TGTGCCAGCAGCCTCGTGGTAGCGGGGGGGGCGAACACCGGGGAGCTGTTTTTT	CASSLVVAGGANTGELFF
TRBV7-2	few	TRBJ2-7	-	TGTGCCAGCAGGCCTTTCGCAGGGGTAAAATCCTACGAGCAGTACTTC	CASRPFAGVKSYEQYF
TRBV10-2	many	TRBJ1-2	TRBD1	TGCGCCAGCAGCGACAGGGGGCGAAATGGTGGCTACACCTTC	CASSDRGRNGGYTF
TRBV20-1	few	TRBJ2-5	TRBD1	TGCAGTGCTAGGGAACAGGGGAACCAAGAGACCCAGTACTTC	CSAREQGNQETQYF
TRBV6-5	-	TRBJ1-2	-	TGTGCCAGCAGTTACTCGACAGTCCCTGGCTACACCTTC	CASSYSTVPGYTF
TRBV25-1	many	TRBJ2-5	-	TGTGCCAGCAGTGAAGGCTACTGGGAAGGAGAGACCCAGTACTTC	CASSEGYWEGETQYF
TRBV20-1	-	TRBJ1-5	TRBD1	TGCAGTGCTACCGGGACAGATAGCAATCAGCCCCAGCATTTT	CSATGTDSNQPQHF
TRBV6-5	-	TRBJ1-6	-	TGTGCCAGCAGTTACGAAGGGGCGCGGAGTAATTCACCCCTCCACTTT	CASSYEGARSNSPLHF
TRBV5-4	few	TRBJ1-4	TRBD1	TGTGCCAGCAGCCAAGTGGGGACAGGCAATGAAAAACTGTTTTTT	CASSQVGTGNEKLFF
TRBV29-1	few	TRBJ2-7	TRBD2	TGCAGCGTGGGGGGACTAGATATTCCCTACGAGCAGTACTTC	CSVGGLDIPYEQYF
TRBV7-9	few	TRBJ2-7	-	TGTGCCAGCAGCTTAGATAAGGTTCTCTACGAGCAGTACTTC	CASSLDKVLYEQYF
TRBV29-1	-	TRBJ2-7	-	TGCAGCGTTGTTGGAGGAGAGCAGTACTTC	CSVVGGEQYF
TRBV19	-	TRBJ2-7	-	TGTGCCAGTAGCGAGGGAGTGGGATACAATGAGCAGTACTTC	CASSEGVGYNEQYF
TRBV5-1	-	TRBJ1-2	TRBD1	TGCGCCAGCAGGCTGGGGACAGCGGAGGGCTACACCTTC	CASRLGTAEGYTF
TRBV10-2	-	TRBJ2-5	-	TGTGCCAGCAGTTCCCTGGGTAGGGTGGGGGAGACCCAGTACTTC	CASSSLGRVGETQYF
TRBV12-3/TRBV12-4	few	TRBJ1-3	TRBD1	TGTGCCAGCAGTTGGAGGACAGGGAATGGAAACACCATATATTTT	CASSWRTGNGNTIYF
TRBV7-2	many	TRBJ2-5	TRBD1	TGTGCCAGCAGCTATACAGGGGGAAGGGAGACCCAGTACTTC	CASSYTGGRETQYF
TRBV7-2	few	TRBJ1-1	-	TGTGCCAGCAGCTTAGGACGGAGACCTGAAGCTTTCTTT	CASSLGRRPEAFF
TRBV5-6	few	TRBJ1-5	-	TGTGCCAGCAGCCCCGGGGGTGGGGATCAGCCCCAGCATTTT	CASSPGGGDQPQHF
TRBV7-8	-	TRBJ1-2	-	TGTGCCAGCAGCTTATACCCCAACAGGTTCCCGAACTATGGCTACACCTTC	CASSLYPNRFPNYGYTF
TRBV20-1	many	TRBJ1-6	-	TGCAGTGCTAGACAGGCCTACAATTCACGCCTCCACTTT	CSARQAYNSRLHF
TRBV29-1	-	TRBJ1-1	-	TGCAGCATTGGTACAGGGCCGACAGCTTTCTTT	CSIGTGPTAFF
TRBV19	-	TRBJ2-7	-	TGTGCCAGTAGTGCCTCAGGGGGCCTGGGACTATCCCTCCCCTACGAGCAGTACTTC	CASSASGGLGLSLPYEQYF
TRBV6-6	few	TRBJ1-2	TRBD1	TGTGCCAGCAATACTGGACAGGGGTCGAACTATGGCTACACCTTC	CASNTGQGSNYGYTF
TRBV7-6	few	TRBJ2-6	TRBD1	TGTGCCAGCAGCCACCGGGACAGGAACTCTGGGGCCAACGTCCTGACTTTC	CASSHRDRNSGANVLTF
TRBV12-3/TRBV12-4	-	TRBJ1-2	-	TGTGCCAGCAGTGTCATCACCCCTAACTATGGCTACACCTTC	CASSVITPNYGYTF
TRBV5-5	-	TRBJ1-1	-	TGCGCCAGCAGCCAAGATACCGGGGGCTCCCGTGAAGCTTTCTTT	CASSQDTGGSREAFF
TRBV19	many	TRBJ1-2	-	TGTGCCAGTAGTATAACCAGGGGATCTGGCTACACCTTC	CASSITRGSGYTF
TRBV10-3	-	TRBJ2-7	-	TGTGCCATCAGTGAGCCCCAGGACAGCGAGCAGTACTTC	CAISEPQDSEQYF
TRBV2	-	TRBJ1-5	-	TGTGCCAGCAGGGGGGACGAAGGGAATCAGCCCCAGCATTTT	CASRGDEGNQPQHF
TRBV29-1	-	TRBJ2-1	-	TGCAGCGTTCGCGGGCAGAACAATGAGCAGTTCTTC	CSVRGQNNEQFF
TRBV5-6	-	TRBJ2-7	-	TGTGCCAGCAGCTGGAGTTCCGACGAGCAGTACTTC	CASSWSSDEQYF
TRBV6-5	-	TRBJ1-5	-	TGTGCCAGCAGTTACCAGAGTGGCGCGCTCGCTAAAAATCAGCCCCAGCATTTT	CASSYQSGALAKNQPQHF
TRBV5-1	-	TRBJ1-4	-	TGTGCCAGCAGCTTAGGCCTCTGGATCGAAACTAATGAAAAACTGTTTTTT	CASSLGLWIETNEKLFF
TRBV20-1	-	TRBJ2-5	TRBD2	TGCAGTGCTTCCGCTAGCGGGGGGGCCGGAGATACGCAGTACTTC	CSASASGGAGDTQYF
TRBV12-3/TRBV12-4	-	TRBJ1-2	-	TGTGCCAGCAGTTCGGGACAAACCCCTAGTGGCTACACCTTC	CASSSGQTPSGYTF
TRBV10-3	-	TRBJ2-7	TRBD2	TGTGCCATCAGTGAGTCCCCGGGGCTAGCGGGAGCGGTTTACGAGCAGTACTTC	CAISESPGLAGAVYEQYF
TRBV10-3	-	TRBJ2-6	TRBD2	TGTGCCATCCTGGGCGCCAGCAGCCCCCCAGCGGGGGCTGGGGCCAACGTCCTGACTTTC	CAILGASSPPAGAGANVLTF
TRBV10-3	many	TRBJ2-5	-	TGTGCCATCAGTGACCACGGGACCAACCAAGAGACCCAGTACTTC	CAISDHGTNQETQYF